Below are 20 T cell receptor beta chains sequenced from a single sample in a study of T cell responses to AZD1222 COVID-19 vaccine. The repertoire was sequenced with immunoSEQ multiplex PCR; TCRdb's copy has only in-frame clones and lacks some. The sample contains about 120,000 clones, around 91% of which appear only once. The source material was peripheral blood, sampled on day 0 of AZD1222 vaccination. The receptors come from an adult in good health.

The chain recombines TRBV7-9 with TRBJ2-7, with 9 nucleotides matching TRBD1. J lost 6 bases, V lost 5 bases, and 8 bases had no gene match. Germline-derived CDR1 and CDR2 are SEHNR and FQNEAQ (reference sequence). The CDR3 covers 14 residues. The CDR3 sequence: CASSVRTGVGEQYF. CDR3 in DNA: TGTGCCAGCAGCGTAAGGACAGGGGTTGGCGAGCAGTACTTC.

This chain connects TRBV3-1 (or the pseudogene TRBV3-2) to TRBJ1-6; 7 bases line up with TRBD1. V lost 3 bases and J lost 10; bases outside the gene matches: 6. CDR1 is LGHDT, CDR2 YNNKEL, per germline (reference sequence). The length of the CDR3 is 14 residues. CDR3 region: CASSQTGFESPLHF. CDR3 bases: TGTGCCAGCAGCCAGACAGGGTTCGAATCACCCCTCCACTTT.

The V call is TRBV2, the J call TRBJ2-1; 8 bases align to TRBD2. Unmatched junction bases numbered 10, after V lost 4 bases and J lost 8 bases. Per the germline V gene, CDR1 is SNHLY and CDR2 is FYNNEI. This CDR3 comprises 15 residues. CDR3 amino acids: CASSGRTGGPDEQFF. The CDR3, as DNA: TGTGCCAGCAGTGGTCGAACGGGAGGGCCAGATGAGCAGTTCTTC.

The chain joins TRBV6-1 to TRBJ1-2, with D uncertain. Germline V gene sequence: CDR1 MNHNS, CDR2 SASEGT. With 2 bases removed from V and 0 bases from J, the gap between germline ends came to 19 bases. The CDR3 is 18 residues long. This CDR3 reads CASSEWSWVGVSNYGYTF. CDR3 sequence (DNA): TGTGCCAGCAGTGAATGGAGTTGGGTTGGCGTTTCTAACTATGGCTACACCTTC.

Here the CDR3 reads CASSFHREGGYTF. The CDR3 nucleotides are TGTGCCAGCAGTTTTCACAGGGAAGGCGGCTACACCTTC. This rearrangement joins TRBV12-3 or TRBV12-4 to TRBJ1-2; D may be TRBD1 (6 bases). The CDR3 has 13 residues. The V end was cut by 3 bases, the J end by 8 bases, with 13 bases between.

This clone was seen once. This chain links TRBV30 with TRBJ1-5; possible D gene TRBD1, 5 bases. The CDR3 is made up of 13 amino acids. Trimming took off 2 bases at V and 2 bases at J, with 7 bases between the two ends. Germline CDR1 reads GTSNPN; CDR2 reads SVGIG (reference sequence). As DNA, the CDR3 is TGTGCCTGGAGTACCAGGGGCAATCAGCCCCAGCATTTT. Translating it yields CAWSTRGNQPQHF.

This CDR3 reads CASSDLQGGPGNTIYF. The CDR3 bases are TGTGCCAGCAGTGACCTACAGGGGGGTCCTGGAAACACCATATATTTT. The V gene is TRBV25-1, the J gene TRBJ1-3; 8 nucleotides agree with TRBD1. CDR1 MGHDK and CDR2 SYGVNS come from the germline V gene. Trimming removed 3 bases from V and 2 bases from J; junction bases left unmatched: 6. This CDR3 has 16 residues.

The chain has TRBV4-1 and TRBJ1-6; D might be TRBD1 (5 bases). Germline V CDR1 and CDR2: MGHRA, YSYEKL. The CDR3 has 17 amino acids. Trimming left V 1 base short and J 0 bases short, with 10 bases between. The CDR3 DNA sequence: TGCGCCAGCAGCCAAGCCCCCGACAGCTCCTATAATTCACCCCTCCACTTT. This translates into CASSQAPDSSYNSPLHF.

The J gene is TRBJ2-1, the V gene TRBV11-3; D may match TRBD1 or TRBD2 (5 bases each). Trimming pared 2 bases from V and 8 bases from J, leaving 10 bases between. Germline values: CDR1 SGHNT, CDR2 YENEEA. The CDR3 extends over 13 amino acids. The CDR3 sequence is CASSLTGTHEQFF. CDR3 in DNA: TGTGCCAGCAGCTTAACGGGGACCCATGAGCAGTTCTTC.

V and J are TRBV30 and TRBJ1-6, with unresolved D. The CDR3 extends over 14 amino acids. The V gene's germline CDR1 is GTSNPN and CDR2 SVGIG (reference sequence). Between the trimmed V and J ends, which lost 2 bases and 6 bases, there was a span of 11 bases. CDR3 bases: TGTGCCTGGAGTTCTAGGCAGACTAATTCACCCCTCCACTTT. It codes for CAWSSRQTNSPLHF.

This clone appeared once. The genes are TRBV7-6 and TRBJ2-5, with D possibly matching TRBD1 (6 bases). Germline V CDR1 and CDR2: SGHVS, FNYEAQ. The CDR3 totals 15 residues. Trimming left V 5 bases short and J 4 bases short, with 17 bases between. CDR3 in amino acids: CASSHTYGGLETQYF. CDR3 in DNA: TGTGCCAGCAGCCATACATATGGGGGCTTAGAGACCCAGTACTTC. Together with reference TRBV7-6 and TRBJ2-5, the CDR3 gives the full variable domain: GAGVSQSPRYKVTKRGQDVALRCDPISGHVSLYWYRQALGQGPEFLTYFNYEAQQDKSGLPNDRFSAERPEGSISTLTIQRTEQRDSAMYRCASSHTYGGLETQYFGPGTRLLVL.

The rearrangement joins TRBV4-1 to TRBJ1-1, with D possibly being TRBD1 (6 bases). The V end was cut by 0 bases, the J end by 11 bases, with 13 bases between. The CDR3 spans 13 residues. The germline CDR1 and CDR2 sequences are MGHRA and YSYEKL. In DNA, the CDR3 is TGCGCCAGCAGCCAAGATTATGGGAGGGGGGCTTTCTTT. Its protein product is CASSQDYGRGAFF.

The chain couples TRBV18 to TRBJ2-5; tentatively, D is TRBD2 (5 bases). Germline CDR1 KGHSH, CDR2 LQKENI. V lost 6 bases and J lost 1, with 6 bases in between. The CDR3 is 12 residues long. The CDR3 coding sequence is TGTGCCAGCTCCCGGGGCCAAGAGACCCAGTACTTC. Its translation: CASSRGQETQYF.

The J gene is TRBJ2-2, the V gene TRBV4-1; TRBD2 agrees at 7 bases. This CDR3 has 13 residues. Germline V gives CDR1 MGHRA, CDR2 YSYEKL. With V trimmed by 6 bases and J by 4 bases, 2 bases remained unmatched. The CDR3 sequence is CASRWGGTGELFF. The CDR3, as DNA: TGCGCCAGCAGGTGGGGGGGCACCGGGGAGCTGTTTTTT.

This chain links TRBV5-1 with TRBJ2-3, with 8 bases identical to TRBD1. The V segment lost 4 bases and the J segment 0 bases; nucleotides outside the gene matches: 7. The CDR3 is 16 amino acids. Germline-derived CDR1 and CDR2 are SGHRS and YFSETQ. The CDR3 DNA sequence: TGCGCCAGCAGCCCCAGGGGGCCGACTAGCACAGATACGCAGTATTTT. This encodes CASSPRGPTSTDTQYF. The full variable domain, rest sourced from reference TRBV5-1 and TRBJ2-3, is KAGVTQTPRYLIKTRGQQVTLSCSPISGHRSVSWYQQTPGQGLQFLFEYFSETQRNKGNFPGRFSGRQFSNSRSEMNVSTLELGDSALYLCASSPRGPTSTDTQYFGPGTRLTVL.

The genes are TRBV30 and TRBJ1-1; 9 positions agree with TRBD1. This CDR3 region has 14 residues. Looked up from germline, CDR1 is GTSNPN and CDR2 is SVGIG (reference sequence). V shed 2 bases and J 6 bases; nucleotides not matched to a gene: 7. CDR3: CAWSRDRARPEAFF. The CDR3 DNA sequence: TGTGCCTGGAGTCGGGACAGGGCGAGGCCTGAAGCTTTCTTT.

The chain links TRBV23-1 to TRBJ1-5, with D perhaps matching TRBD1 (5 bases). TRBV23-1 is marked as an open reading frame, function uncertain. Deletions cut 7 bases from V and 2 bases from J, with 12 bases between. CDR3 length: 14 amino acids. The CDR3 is CASKHPGCNQPQHF. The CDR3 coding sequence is TGCGCCAGCAAGCATCCAGGGTGCAATCAGCCCCAGCATTTT.

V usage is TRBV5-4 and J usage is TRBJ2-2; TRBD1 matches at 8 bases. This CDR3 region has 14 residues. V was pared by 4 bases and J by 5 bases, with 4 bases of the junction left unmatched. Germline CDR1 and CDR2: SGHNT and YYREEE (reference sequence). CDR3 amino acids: CASSTQGATGELFF. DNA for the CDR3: TGTGCCAGCAGCACCCAGGGGGCTACCGGGGAGCTGTTTTTT.

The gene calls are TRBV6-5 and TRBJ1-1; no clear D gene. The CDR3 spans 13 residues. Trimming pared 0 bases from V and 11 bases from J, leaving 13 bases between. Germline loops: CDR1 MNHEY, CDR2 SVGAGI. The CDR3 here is CASSYSNQVAAFF. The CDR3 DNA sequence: TGTGCCAGCAGTTACTCGAACCAGGTGGCGGCTTTCTTT.

As DNA, the CDR3 is TGTGCCAGCAGGGGTACGGGATTGGGTTCAGATACGCAGTATTTT. As protein: CASRGTGLGSDTQYF. This sequence joins TRBV9 and TRBJ2-3, with TRBD2 as a possible D gene (5 bases). The CDR3 is 15 amino acids. CDR1 is SGDLS, CDR2 YYNGEE, per germline. V lost 5 bases and J 4 bases, leaving 17 bases between the germline ends.